This passage covers 4 T cell receptor beta chains from one sample sequenced in a study of naive and memory T cell subsets. An equimolar mix of two oligonucleotides served as the beta constant-region primer for TRBC1 and TRBC2. Ligated cDNA was amplified by four rounds of PCR with nested alpha and beta constant-region primers and SP2. TCRdb processed the UMI-ligation and nested PCR reads anew with MiXCR; each CDR3 protein has one entry. The table includes 3,500 to 5,000 distinct CDR3 sequences, 4% to 6% detected once. What was sequenced was effector memory CD8+ T cells from blood. Subset noted: effector memory, CD45RA- CD27-. The receptors derive from a human donor in good health.

By its share, this clonotype is large (0.1 to 1%). The chain recombines TRBV6-1 with TRBJ2-2, with D tentatively TRBD2 (6 bases). Germline V lookup: CDR1 MNHNS, CDR2 SASEGT. V gave up 10 bases and J gave up 5 bases, with 20 bases separating them. CDR3 length equals 15 residues. The CDR3 nucleotides are TGTGCCATCGAGGAGGGACTGGCGACTACCGGGGAGCTGTTTTTT. Protein: CAIEEGLATTGELFF.

At least ten counts were recorded for this clonotype. J is TRBJ2-1 and V is TRBV19; 13 bases fit TRBD2. Trimming took 3 bases from V and 4 from J; bases not matched to a gene: 3. This CDR3 has 16 residues. Germline V lookup: CDR1 LNHDA, CDR2 SQIVND (reference sequence). The CDR3 DNA sequence: TGTGCCAGTAGTATCCTGACTAGCGGGAGGTACAATGAGCAGTTCTTC. Protein sequence: CASSILTSGRYNEQFF.

The genes are TRBV21-1 and TRBJ2-3; the table calls TRBD2, which could not be checked here. TRBV21-1 constitutes a pseudogene. This CDR3 has 16 residues. CDR3 coding DNA: TGTGCCAGCAGCAAGGAACGGGAGGTCTGCACAGATACGCAGTATTTT. Residues: CASSKEREVCTDTQYF.

With respect to this clonotype: A much larger clone differs from this one at a single base, so this may be a read error. The rearrangement uses TRBV27 and TRBJ2-3, with TRBD2 matching over 11 bases. Germline CDR1 is MNHEY and CDR2 is SMNVEV (reference sequence). This CDR3 has 15 residues. The CDR3 nucleotides read TGTGCCAGCACTCCGGAGACTAGCGGGAAAGATGCGCAGTATTTT. As protein: CASTPETSGKDAQYF.